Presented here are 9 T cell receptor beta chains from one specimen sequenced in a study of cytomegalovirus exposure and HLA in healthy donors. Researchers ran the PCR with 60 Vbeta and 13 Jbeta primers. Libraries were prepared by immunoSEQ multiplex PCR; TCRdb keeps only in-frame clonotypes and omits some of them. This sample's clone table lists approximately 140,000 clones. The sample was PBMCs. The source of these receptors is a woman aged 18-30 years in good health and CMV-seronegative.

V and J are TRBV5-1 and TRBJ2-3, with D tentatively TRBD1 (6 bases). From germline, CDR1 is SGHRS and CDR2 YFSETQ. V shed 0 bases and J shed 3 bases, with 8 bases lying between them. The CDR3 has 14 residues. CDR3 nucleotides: TGCGCCAGCAGCTTGGGACAGGAGACAGATACGCAGTATTTT. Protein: CASSLGQETDTQYF. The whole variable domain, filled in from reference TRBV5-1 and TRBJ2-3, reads KAGVTQTPRYLIKTRGQQVTLSCSPISGHRSVSWYQQTPGQGLQFLFEYFSETQRNKGNFPGRFSGRQFSNSRSEMNVSTLELGDSALYLCASSLGQETDTQYFGPGTRLTVL.

The CDR3 DNA reads TGTGCCAGCAGCTTGAGAGAGAGCAATCAGCCCCAGCATTTT. Encoded protein: CASSLRESNQPQHF. The gene calls are TRBV5-5 and TRBJ1-5; D ambiguous. CDR1 is SGHKS and CDR2 is YYEKEE in the germline V gene (reference sequence). V dropped 1 base and J dropped 1 base, with 6 bases sitting between them. The CDR3 runs to 14 residues. The complete variable domain, with remaining parts taken from reference TRBV5-5 and TRBJ1-5, reads DAGVTQSPTHLIKTRGQQVTLRCSPISGHKSVSWYQQVLGQGPQFIFQYYEKEERGRGNFPDRFSARQFPNYSSELNVNALLLGDSALYLCASSLRESNQPQHFGDGTRLSIL.

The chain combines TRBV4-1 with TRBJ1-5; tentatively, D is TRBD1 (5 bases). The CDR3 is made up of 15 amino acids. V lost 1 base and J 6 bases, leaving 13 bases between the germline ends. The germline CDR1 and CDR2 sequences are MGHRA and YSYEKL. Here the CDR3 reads CASSQAPGGLQPQHF. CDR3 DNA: TGCGCCAGCAGCCAAGCCCCCGGGGGTCTTCAGCCCCAGCATTTT.

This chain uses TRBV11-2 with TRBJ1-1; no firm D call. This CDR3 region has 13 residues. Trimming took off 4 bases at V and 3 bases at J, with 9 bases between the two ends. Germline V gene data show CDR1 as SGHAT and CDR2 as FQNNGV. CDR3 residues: CASSSTAYTEAFF. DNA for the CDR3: TGTGCCAGCAGCTCTACAGCTTACACTGAAGCTTTCTTT.

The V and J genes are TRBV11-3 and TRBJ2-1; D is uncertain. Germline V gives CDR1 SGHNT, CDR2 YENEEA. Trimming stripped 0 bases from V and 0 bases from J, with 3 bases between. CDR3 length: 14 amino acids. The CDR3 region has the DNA TGTGCCAGCAGCTTAGATAGCTCCTACAATGAGCAGTTCTTC. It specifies CASSLDSSYNEQFF.

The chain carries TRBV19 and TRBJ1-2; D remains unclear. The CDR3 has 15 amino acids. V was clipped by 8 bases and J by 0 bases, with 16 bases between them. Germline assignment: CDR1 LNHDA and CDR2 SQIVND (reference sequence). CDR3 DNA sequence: TGTGCCAGTCAGTCGAGAGGCGCCACTAACTATGGCTACACCTTC. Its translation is CASQSRGATNYGYTF. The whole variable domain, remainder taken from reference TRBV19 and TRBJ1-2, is DGGITQSPKYLFRKEGQNVTLSCEQNLNHDAMYWYRQDPGQGLRLIYYSQIVNDFQKGDIAEGYSVSREKKESFPLTVTSAQKNPTAFYLCASQSRGATNYGYTFGSGTRLTVV.

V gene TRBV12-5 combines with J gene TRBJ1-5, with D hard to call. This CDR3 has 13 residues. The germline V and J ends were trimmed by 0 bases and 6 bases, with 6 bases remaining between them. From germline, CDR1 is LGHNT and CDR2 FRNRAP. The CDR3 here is CASGLVLGQPQHF. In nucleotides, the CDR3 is TGTGCTAGTGGTTTGGTACTTGGTCAGCCCCAGCATTTT.

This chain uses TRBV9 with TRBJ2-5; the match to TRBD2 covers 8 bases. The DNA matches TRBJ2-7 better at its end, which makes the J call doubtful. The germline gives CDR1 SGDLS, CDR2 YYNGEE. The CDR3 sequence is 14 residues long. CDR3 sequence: CASSGSGSSYEQYF. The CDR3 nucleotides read TGTGCCAGCAGCGGCAGCGGGAGCTCCTACGAGCAGTACTTC.

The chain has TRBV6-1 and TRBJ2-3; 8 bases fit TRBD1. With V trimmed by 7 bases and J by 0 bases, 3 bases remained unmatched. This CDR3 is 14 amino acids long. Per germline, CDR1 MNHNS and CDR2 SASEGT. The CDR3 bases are TGTGCCAGCAAGACAGGGGACAGCACAGATACGCAGTATTTT. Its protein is CASKTGDSTDTQYF.